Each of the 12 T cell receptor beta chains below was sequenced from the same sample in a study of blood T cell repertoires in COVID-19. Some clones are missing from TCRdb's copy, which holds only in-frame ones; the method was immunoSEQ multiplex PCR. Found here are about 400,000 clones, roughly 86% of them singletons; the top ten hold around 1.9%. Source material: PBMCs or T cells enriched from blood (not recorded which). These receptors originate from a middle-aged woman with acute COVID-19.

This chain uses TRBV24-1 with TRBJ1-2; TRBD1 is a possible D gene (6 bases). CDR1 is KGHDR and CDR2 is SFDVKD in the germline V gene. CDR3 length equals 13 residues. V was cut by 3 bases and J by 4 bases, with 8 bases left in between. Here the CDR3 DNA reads TGTGCCACCAGTGATCAGGGGCGCTATGGCTACACCTTC. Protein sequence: CATSDQGRYGYTF.

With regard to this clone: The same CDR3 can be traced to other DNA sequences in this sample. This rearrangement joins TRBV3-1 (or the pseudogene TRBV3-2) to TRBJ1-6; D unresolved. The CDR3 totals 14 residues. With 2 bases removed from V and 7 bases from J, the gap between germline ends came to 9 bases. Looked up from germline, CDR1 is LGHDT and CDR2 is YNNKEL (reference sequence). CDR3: CASSQLRGNSPLHF. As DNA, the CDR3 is TGTGCCAGCAGCCAATTACGGGGAAATTCACCCCTCCACTTT.

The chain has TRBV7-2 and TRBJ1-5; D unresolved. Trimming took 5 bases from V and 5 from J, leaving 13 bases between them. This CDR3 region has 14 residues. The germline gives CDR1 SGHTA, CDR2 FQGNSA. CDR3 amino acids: CASSPVRGDQPQHF. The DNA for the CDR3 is TGTGCCAGCAGCCCCGTACGGGGAGATCAGCCCCAGCATTTT.

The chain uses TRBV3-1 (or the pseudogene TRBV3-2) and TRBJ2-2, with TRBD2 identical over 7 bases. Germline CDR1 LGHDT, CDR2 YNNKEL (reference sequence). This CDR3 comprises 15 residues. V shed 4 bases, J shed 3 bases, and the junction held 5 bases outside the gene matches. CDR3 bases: TGTGCCAGCAGCCCGCGCGGACTAGACACCGGGGAGCTGTTTTTT. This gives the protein CASSPRGLDTGELFF.

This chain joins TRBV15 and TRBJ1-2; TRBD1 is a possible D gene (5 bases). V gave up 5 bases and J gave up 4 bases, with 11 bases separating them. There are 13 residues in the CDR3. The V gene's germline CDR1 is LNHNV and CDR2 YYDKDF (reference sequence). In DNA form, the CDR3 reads TGTGCCACCAGCCCAAACAGGATCTATGGCTACACCTTC. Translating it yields CATSPNRIYGYTF. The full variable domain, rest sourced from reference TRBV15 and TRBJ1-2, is DAMVIQNPRYQVTQFGKPVTLSCSQTLNHNVMYWYQQKSSQAPKLLFHYYDKDFNNEADTPDNFQSRRPNTSFCFLDIRSPGLGDTAMYLCATSPNRIYGYTFGSGTRLTVV.

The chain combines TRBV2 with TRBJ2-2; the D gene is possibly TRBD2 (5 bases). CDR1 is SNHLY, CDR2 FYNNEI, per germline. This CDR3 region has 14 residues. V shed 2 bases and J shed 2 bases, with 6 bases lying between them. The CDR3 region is CASSEPGNTGELFF. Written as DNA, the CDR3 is TGTGCCAGCAGTGAACCGGGAAACACCGGGGAGCTGTTTTTT.

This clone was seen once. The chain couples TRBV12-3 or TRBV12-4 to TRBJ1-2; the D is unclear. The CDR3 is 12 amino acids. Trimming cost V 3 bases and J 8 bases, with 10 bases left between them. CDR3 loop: CASSFPRWGYTF. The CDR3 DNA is TGTGCCAGCAGTTTTCCCAGGTGGGGCTACACCTTC.

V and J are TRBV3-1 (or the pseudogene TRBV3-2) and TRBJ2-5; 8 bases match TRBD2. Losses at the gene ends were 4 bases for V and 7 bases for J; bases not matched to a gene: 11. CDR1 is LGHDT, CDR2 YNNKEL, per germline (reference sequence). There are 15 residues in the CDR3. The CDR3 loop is CASSPEPLAGGTQYF. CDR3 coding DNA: TGTGCCAGCAGCCCGGAACCACTTGCGGGGGGGACCCAGTACTTC.

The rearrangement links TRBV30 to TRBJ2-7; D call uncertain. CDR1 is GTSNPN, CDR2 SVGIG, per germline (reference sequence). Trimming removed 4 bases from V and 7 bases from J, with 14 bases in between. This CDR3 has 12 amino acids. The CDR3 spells CAWNIFPREQYF. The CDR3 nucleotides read TGTGCCTGGAACATCTTCCCCAGGGAGCAGTACTTC.

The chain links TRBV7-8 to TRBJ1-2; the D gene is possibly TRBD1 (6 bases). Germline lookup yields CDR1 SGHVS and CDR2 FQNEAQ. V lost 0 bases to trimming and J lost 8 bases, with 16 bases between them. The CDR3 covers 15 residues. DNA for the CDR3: TGTGCCAGCAGCTTAGCACAGGGTTTCGCCGACGGCTACACCTTC. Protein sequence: CASSLAQGFADGYTF.

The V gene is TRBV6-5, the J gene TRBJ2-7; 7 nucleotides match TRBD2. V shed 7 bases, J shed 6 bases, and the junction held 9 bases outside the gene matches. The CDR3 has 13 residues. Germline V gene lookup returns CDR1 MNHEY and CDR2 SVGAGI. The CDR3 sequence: CASTAGRGGEQYF. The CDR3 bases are TGTGCCAGCACGGCAGGGAGGGGCGGCGAGCAGTACTTC.

CDR3 loop: CASSRRDQPQHF. The CDR3 DNA follows: TGTGCCAGCAGCCGACGGGATCAGCCCCAGCATTTT. The chain uses TRBV7-9 and TRBJ1-5; D remains ambiguous. The V gene lost 5 bases and the J gene lost 5 bases, with 7 bases spanning the gap. The CDR3 totals 12 residues. Per the germline V gene, CDR1 is SEHNR and CDR2 is FQNEAQ (reference sequence).